Below are 32 T cell receptor beta chains sequenced from a single sample in a study of cytomegalovirus exposure and HLA in healthy donors. PCR was performed using 60 Vbeta and 13 Jbeta primers. Sequenced by immunoSEQ multiplex PCR; TCRdb stores in-frame clones only, minus some. The sample contains over 130,000 clones, about 80% of which appear only once. The sequenced sample was PBMCs. These receptors came from a man aged 25-45 years in good health and CMV-seropositive.

The genes are TRBV7-6 and TRBJ2-3; the match to TRBD2 covers 9 bases. CDR3 length equals 16 residues. In germline, CDR1 is SGHVS, CDR2 FNYEAQ. V dropped 0 bases and J dropped 4; count of bases not matched to a gene: 5. The CDR3, as DNA: TGTGCCAGCAGCTTAGCCGCGGGAGGGCCCTCAGATACGCAGTATTTT. Protein product: CASSLAAGGPSDTQYF.

This chain connects TRBV6-5 to TRBJ1-2; D not resolved. CDR1 and CDR2 (germline): MNHEY, SVGAGI. V lost 6 bases and J 3 bases, leaving 11 bases between the germline ends. The CDR3 length is 13 residues. The CDR3 sequence: CASREPGDYGYTF. The CDR3 nucleotides read TGTGCCAGCAGGGAGCCGGGTGACTATGGCTACACCTTC.

The gene calls are TRBV5-1 and TRBJ2-1; D not certain. V was pared by 1 base and J by 5 bases, with 4 bases between. Per germline, CDR1 SGHRS and CDR2 YFSETQ. There are 12 residues in the CDR3. CDR3 in DNA: TGCGCCAGCAGCTTGCGGGACAATGAGCAGTTCTTC. Its protein is CASSLRDNEQFF.

This rearrangement joins TRBV25-1 to TRBJ2-7; 7 nucleotides align to TRBD1. V shed 4 bases, J shed 2 bases, and the junction held 5 bases outside the gene matches. The CDR3 consists of 14 residues. Germline V gene sequence: CDR1 MGHDK, CDR2 SYGVNS. The DNA of the CDR3 is TGTGCCAGCAGTGCCAGGGGGTCCACCTACGAGCAGTACTTC. Translating it yields CASSARGSTYEQYF.

The rearrangement uses TRBV5-4 and TRBJ1-1, with 8 bases matching TRBD1. V lost 2 bases, J lost 3 bases, and 3 bases stayed unmatched. This CDR3 comprises 14 residues. Germline V gene lookup returns CDR1 SGHNT and CDR2 YYREEE (reference sequence). The CDR3 spells CASSLGTGDTEAFF. The CDR3 DNA reads TGTGCCAGCAGCTTAGGGACAGGAGACACTGAAGCTTTCTTT. The full variable domain, completed using reference TRBV5-4 and TRBJ1-1, is ETGVTQSPTHLIKTRGQQVTLRCSSQSGHNTVSWYQQALGQGPQFIFQYYREEENGRGNFPPRFSGLQFPNYSSELNVNALELDDSALYLCASSLGTGDTEAFFGQGTRLTVV.

The rearrangement links TRBV18 to TRBJ1-1, with a tentative D call TRBD1 (6 bases). V lost 5 bases and J lost 4, with 17 bases in between. The CDR3 sequence is 15 residues long. Germline V gene data show CDR1 as KGHSH and CDR2 as LQKENI. In DNA, the CDR3 is TGTGCCAGCTCAGATATACAGGGCGAGGGCACTGAAGCTTTCTTT. This encodes CASSDIQGEGTEAFF.

The J gene is TRBJ2-5, the V gene TRBV7-2; 9 bases map to TRBD2. Germline values: CDR1 SGHTA, CDR2 FQGNSA. V shed 1 base and J 2 bases; nucleotides not matched to a gene: 8. CDR3 size: 17 residues. The CDR3 loop is CASSLGRLAGPQETQYF. The CDR3 nucleotides read TGTGCCAGCAGCTTAGGTAGGCTAGCGGGACCACAAGAGACCCAGTACTTC. The full variable domain, rest sourced from reference TRBV7-2 and TRBJ2-5, is GAGVSQSPSNKVTEKGKDVELRCDPISGHTALYWYRQSLGQGLEFLIYFQGNSAPDKSGLPSDRFSAERTGGSVSTLTIQRTQQEDSAVYLCASSLGRLAGPQETQYFGPGTRLLVL.

V and J are TRBV19 and TRBJ1-1; TRBD1 aligns across 11 bases. V lost 3 bases to trimming and J lost 2 bases; unmatched junction nucleotides: 8. The CDR3 spans 17 residues. Germline values: CDR1 LNHDA, CDR2 SQIVND (reference sequence). CDR3 protein: CASSIQDRGLFNTEAFF. The CDR3 DNA follows: TGTGCCAGTAGTATCCAGGACAGGGGGCTTTTTAACACTGAAGCTTTCTTT.

The table lists this clone with a few counts. J is TRBJ2-7 and V is TRBV4-1; possible D gene TRBD2, 5 bases. The CDR3 extends over 15 amino acids. The germline CDR1 and CDR2 sequences are MGHRA and YSYEKL. V was trimmed by 4 bases and J by 2 bases, leaving 15 bases between them. CDR3 nucleotides: TGCGCCAGCAGCCTTTCAGAAGCGGTCGCCTACGAGCAGTACTTC. It codes for CASSLSEAVAYEQYF.

This clone was seen a handful of times. The chain employs TRBV7-3 and TRBJ1-3, with D tentatively TRBD1 (6 bases). The germline gives CDR1 SGHTA, CDR2 FQGTGA. V dropped 5 bases and J dropped 2 bases, with 10 bases sitting between them. The CDR3 runs 14 residues. Here the CDR3 reads CASSRGGPGNTIYF. The DNA of the CDR3 is TGTGCCAGCAGCAGGGGGGGGCCTGGAAACACCATATATTTT.

The V gene is TRBV5-8, the J gene TRBJ2-3; 9 nucleotides line up with TRBD1. From germline, CDR1 is SGHTS and CDR2 YDEGEE. The CDR3 consists of 15 residues. J gave up 2 bases and V 6 bases, and 7 bases lay outside the gene matches. Here the CDR3 DNA reads TGTGCCAGCATGCTCGGGACAGGGATCACAGATACGCAGTATTTT. Amino acids: CASMLGTGITDTQYF.

The CDR3 is CASSESTQGYFEAFF. The DNA for the CDR3 is TGTGCCAGCAGTGAGTCTACGCAGGGATACTTTGAAGCTTTCTTT. The rearrangement links TRBV6-1 to TRBJ1-1, with TRBD1 as a possible D gene (5 bases). V lost 3 bases and J lost 7, with 18 bases in between. CDR3 length: 15 residues. Germline V lookup: CDR1 MNHNS, CDR2 SASEGT.

About this clone itself: The sample contains more than one DNA sequence encoding this CDR3. The chain carries TRBV5-4 and TRBJ2-1, with D hard to call. V was trimmed by 2 bases and J by 0 bases, leaving 9 bases between them. Germline CDR1 reads SGHNT; CDR2 reads YYREEE (reference sequence). The length of the CDR3 is 15 residues. As DNA, the CDR3 is TGTGCCAGCAGCTTTGGCACCAGCTCCTACAATGAGCAGTTCTTC. It encodes CASSFGTSSYNEQFF.

A word on this clone: The sample carries other DNA sequences with the same CDR3. The rearrangement uses TRBV5-1 and TRBJ2-5; no clear D. Germline CDR1 reads SGHRS; CDR2 reads YFSETQ. V lost 4 bases and J 1 base, leaving 8 bases between the germline ends. The CDR3 extends over 13 amino acids. As DNA, the CDR3 is TGCGCCAGCAGCGGTGGCTCCCAAGAGACCCAGTACTTC. This codes for CASSGGSQETQYF.

This clone has more than one count but fewer than ten. V is TRBV14 and J is TRBJ2-5; TRBD2 aligns across 11 bases. The ends lost 1 base at V and 5 bases at J; junction bases unmatched: 6. This CDR3 has 16 amino acids. CDR1 and CDR2 from the germline V gene are SGHDN and FVKESK. The CDR3 region has the DNA TGTGCCAGCAGCCAAGGTCCTAGCGGGAGGAGGGAGACCCAGTACTTC. This encodes CASSQGPSGRRETQYF.

The rearrangement links TRBV27 to TRBJ1-3; D is perhaps TRBD1 (5 bases). Trimming removed 5 bases from V and 2 bases from J, with 13 bases in between. The CDR3 runs 15 residues. CDR1 is MNHEY, CDR2 SMNVEV, per germline (reference sequence). The chain's CDR3 is CASSRLGGTGNTIYF. For the CDR3, the DNA is TGTGCCAGCAGTCGGCTGGGGGGGACTGGAAACACCATATATTTT.

This sequence joins TRBV18 and TRBJ1-6; 10 bases line up with TRBD1. Germline loops: CDR1 KGHSH, CDR2 LQKENI. The CDR3 spans 15 residues. With 6 bases clipped from V and 9 bases from J, the junction kept 8 bases outside the gene matches. CDR3 DNA sequence: TGTGCCAGCTCGTCGACGGGACAGGGGACTTCACCCCTCCACTTT. Amino acid sequence: CASSSTGQGTSPLHF.

This chain uses TRBV6-6 with TRBJ2-7, with a weak D call TRBD1 (5 bases). With 7 bases removed from V and 6 bases from J, the gap between germline ends came to 22 bases. This CDR3 spans 15 amino acids. Germline V gene lookup returns CDR1 MNHNY and CDR2 SVGAGI (reference sequence). The CDR3, as DNA: TGTGCCAGCAACCTACTCGGCGCAGGGCAGGGCGAGCAGTACTTC. Protein sequence: CASNLLGAGQGEQYF.

This sequence joins TRBV5-6 and TRBJ2-5; tentative D call: TRBD2 (6 bases). Trimming pared 2 bases from V and 5 bases from J, leaving 16 bases between. The germline CDR1 and CDR2 sequences are SGHDT and YYEEEE. The CDR3 is made up of 15 amino acids. The CDR3 loop is CASSLPGAGGETQYF. The DNA for the CDR3 is TGTGCCAGCAGCTTACCGGGAGCCGGAGGGGAGACCCAGTACTTC.

This chain connects TRBV6-5 to TRBJ1-6; D uncertain. V lost 5 bases and J 6 bases, leaving 11 bases between the germline ends. This CDR3 spans 14 amino acids. CDR1 MNHEY and CDR2 SVGAGI come from the germline V gene. The CDR3 reads CASSLREPNSPLHF. CDR3 nucleotides: TGTGCCAGCAGTCTCCGGGAACCTAATTCACCCCTCCACTTT.

The V call is TRBV19, the J call TRBJ1-5, with TRBD1 as a possible D gene (5 bases). V lost 3 bases, J lost 9 bases, and 12 bases lay in between. The V gene's germline CDR1 is LNHDA and CDR2 SQIVND (reference sequence). This CDR3 has 13 amino acids. CDR3 in DNA: TGTGCCAGTAGTATGGGGGGAGAGCGGCCCCAGCATTTT. Translation: CASSMGGERPQHF.

V usage is TRBV14 and J usage is TRBJ1-2; no definite D call. Trimming took 1 base from V and 2 from J, leaving 11 bases between them. The CDR3 consists of 15 residues. Germline V lookup: CDR1 SGHDN, CDR2 FVKESK. The CDR3: CASSQAGPGNYGYTF. DNA for the CDR3: TGTGCCAGCAGCCAAGCCGGGCCGGGAAACTATGGCTACACCTTC.

The rearrangement uses TRBV27 and TRBJ2-7; D is possibly TRBD1 (6 bases). V gave up 6 bases and J gave up 2 bases, with 17 bases separating them. Per germline, CDR1 MNHEY and CDR2 SMNVEV (reference sequence). The CDR3 has 15 amino acids. CDR3 residues: CASRWGSDSPYEQYF. CDR3 in DNA: TGTGCCAGCAGGTGGGGATCGGACAGCCCCTACGAGCAGTACTTC.

The chain uses TRBV28 and TRBJ2-7, with 8 positions matching TRBD1. The CDR3 has 16 residues. Germline lookup yields CDR1 MDHEN and CDR2 SYDVKM. With 0 bases clipped from V and 2 bases from J, the junction kept 6 bases outside the gene matches. CDR3 protein: CASSLWGAGQAYEQYF. CDR3 sequence (DNA): TGTGCCAGCAGTTTATGGGGGGCGGGACAGGCCTACGAGCAGTACTTC.

This chain connects TRBV6-5 to TRBJ2-7; TRBD1 aligns across 10 bases. The germline CDR1 and CDR2 sequences are MNHEY and SVGAGI. The V segment lost 4 bases and the J segment 3 bases; nucleotides outside the gene matches: 3. The CDR3 contains 14 residues. The CDR3 DNA reads TGTGCCAGCAGTTCGACAGGGGGCGGCTACGAGCAGTACTTC. Translation gives CASSSTGGGYEQYF.

This rearrangement joins TRBV11-1 to TRBJ1-6, with no clear D. V lost 4 bases to trimming and J lost 2 bases, with 12 bases between them. The V gene's germline CDR1 is SGHAT and CDR2 FQDESV (reference sequence). There are 16 residues in the CDR3. The chain's CDR3 is CASSSPRSPYNSPLHF. For the CDR3, the DNA is TGTGCCAGCAGCTCTCCGCGGAGCCCCTATAATTCACCCCTCCACTTT.

The chain carries TRBV10-3 and TRBJ2-1; 11 bases align to TRBD2. CDR3 length equals 16 residues. The germline gives CDR1 ENHRY, CDR2 SYGVKD. After removal of 7 bases from V and 5 bases from J, the junction contained 10 bases not matched to a gene. The CDR3: CAITMTSGKDNNEQFF. In DNA form, the CDR3 reads TGTGCCATCACCATGACTAGCGGGAAGGATAACAATGAGCAGTTCTTC.

This CDR3 reads CASSSQGANTEAFF. The CDR3 bases are TGTGCCAGCAGCTCGCAGGGGGCGAACACTGAAGCTTTCTTT. The V gene is TRBV11-2, the J gene TRBJ1-1, with 8 bases identical to TRBD1. Trimming took 4 bases from V and 1 from J; bases not matched to a gene: 2. CDR1 is SGHAT, CDR2 FQNNGV, per germline. There are 14 residues in the CDR3.

For this clone: This sample also contains other DNA sequences that code for the same CDR3. The V gene is TRBV6-6, the J gene TRBJ1-5; no clear D. V lost 0 bases to trimming and J lost 6 bases, with 6 bases between them. Looked up from germline, CDR1 is MNHNY and CDR2 is SVGAGI (reference sequence). The CDR3 is made up of 13 amino acids. DNA for the CDR3: TGTGCCAGCAGTTACTCGGAGGGTCAGCCCCAGCATTTT. Translating gives CASSYSEGQPQHF.

The chain employs TRBV11-3 and TRBJ1-3; no definite D call. CDR3 size: 15 residues. Germline assignment: CDR1 SGHNT and CDR2 YENEEA. Trimming removed 1 base from V and 2 bases from J, with 9 bases in between. The CDR3 sequence is CASSLGWQTGNTIYF. The CDR3 bases are TGTGCCAGCAGCTTAGGTTGGCAAACTGGAAACACCATATATTTT. Looking up the rest from reference TRBV11-3 and TRBJ1-3 gives the full variable domain: EAGVVQSPRYKIIEKKQPVAFWCNPISGHNTLYWYLQNLGQGPELLIRYENEEAVDDSQLPKDRFSAERLKGVDSTLKIQPAELGDSAVYLCASSLGWQTGNTIYFGEGSWLTVV.

The chain uses TRBV30 and TRBJ1-5; weak D call: TRBD1 (6 bases). Germline-derived CDR1 and CDR2 are GTSNPN and SVGIG (reference sequence). Trimming stripped 3 bases from V and 5 bases from J, with 17 bases between. The CDR3 is 15 amino acids. The CDR3 loop reads CAWSPPGTTDQPQHF. The CDR3 DNA reads TGTGCCTGGAGCCCCCCGGGGACAACAGATCAGCCCCAGCATTTT.

The genes are TRBV12-5 and TRBJ2-3; 12 nucleotides line up with TRBD2. The CDR3 consists of 17 residues. V lost 2 bases to trimming and J lost 3 bases; unmatched junction nucleotides: 6. Germline CDR1 and CDR2: LGHNT and FRNRAP. The chain's CDR3 is CASGLQEGLAGTDTQYF. The DNA for the CDR3 is TGTGCTAGTGGTTTGCAGGAAGGACTAGCGGGGACAGATACGCAGTATTTT.